These T cell receptor beta chains were read from a single sample in a study of T cells in Graves' hyperthyroidism and ophthalmopathy. A single record per CDR3 protein comes from TCRdb applying MiXCR to the multiplex PCR reads. The sample records almost 600,000 distinct CDR3 sequences, more than 45% being singletons. The sequenced material came from peripheral blood or thyroid tissue (not recorded which). The receptors shown here come from a woman aged 18-30 years with Graves' hyperthyroidism. Each CDR3 is given with its conserved first and last residue. D genes are given only for firm matches. Only some rows state a clone size, as once, few, many or a class for expanded clones.

clone size,D gene,J gene,CDR3 length,V gene,CDR3 DNA,CDR3 protein
many,-,TRBJ2-5,13,TRBV20-1,TGCAGTGCTAGAGATCCGCAGGTTGAGACCCAGTACTTC,CSARDPQVETQYF
many,-,TRBJ2-5,14,TRBV7-3,TGTGCCAGCAGCTTGGTGGGTTTCCAAGAGACCCAGTACTTC,CASSLVGFQETQYF
many,-,TRBJ1-1,15,TRBV5-1,TGCGCCAGCAGCTTGTTTCCCAATTTGAACACTGAAGCTTTCTTT,CASSLFPNLNTEAFF
many,TRBD1,TRBJ1-3,14,TRBV6-5,TGTGCCAGCAGCCAGGGACAGGGGCGAAACACCATATATTTT,CASSQGQGRNTIYF
-,TRBD2,TRBJ2-2,14,TRBV24-1,TGTGCCACCAGTGATAGGGGACTAGCGGGAGGGCGGTTTTTT,CATSDRGLAGGRFF
many,TRBD2,TRBJ2-7,15,TRBV10-3,TGTGCCACCAGTCCCCGACTAGCGGAGCAGTACGAGCAGTACTTC,CATSPRLAEQYEQYF
few,-,TRBJ1-2,12,TRBV5-1,TGCGCCAGCAGCTTGGCTAGGGGCGGCTACACCTTC,CASSLARGGYTF
few,-,TRBJ2-7,12,TRBV3-1,TGTGCCAGCAGCCAAGAACCTAAAGAGCAGTACTTC,CASSQEPKEQYF
many,-,TRBJ1-4,13,TRBV29-1,TGCAGCGGCTCCGAGGGGACTAATGAAAAACTGTTTTTT,CSGSEGTNEKLFF
many,TRBD2,TRBJ2-6,17,TRBV6-5,TGTGCCAGCAGACGCGGGAGGCGAGCTCTGGAGGCCAACGTCCTGACTTTC,CASRRGRRALEANVLTF
many,TRBD2,TRBJ2-7,17,TRBV12-3/TRBV12-4,TGTGCCAGCAGGCAAGCGCTAGCGGGAGGGCCTGGGTCCGAGCAGTACTTC,CASRQALAGGPGSEQYF
-,TRBD2,TRBJ2-5,14,TRBV11-2,TGTGCCAGCAGAAGCGGGGGGTACCAAGAGGCCCAGTACTTC,CASRSGGYQEAQYF
-,-,TRBJ1-5,11,TRBV29-1,TGCAGCCCGGGAGGGGGTCAGCCCCAGCATTTT,CSPGGGQPQHF
few,TRBD1,TRBJ2-7,16,TRBV7-9,TGTGCCAGCAGCGTAAGCGCCGGGACAGAGTCCTACGAGCAGTACTTC,CASSVSAGTESYEQYF
-,-,TRBJ2-5,14,TRBV7-7,TGTGCTAGCAGCCATGGACCAAGCCAAGAGGCCCAGTACTTC,CASSHGPSQEAQYF
many,-,TRBJ1-5,16,TRBV5-5,TGTGCCAGCAGCTTGGAGTTCGGGGGGAGCAATCAGCCCCAGCATTTT,CASSLEFGGSNQPQHF
many,TRBD1,TRBJ1-2,14,TRBV10-3,TGTGCCATCAGGCCTATTCAGGGGGCCAGGGGCTACACCTTC,CAIRPIQGARGYTF
many,-,TRBJ1-1,14,TRBV4-1,TGCGCCAGCAGCCGGGAAGGGACTGGCACTGAAGCTTTCTTT,CASSREGTGTEAFF
-,-,TRBJ2-1,18,TRBV2,TGTGCCAGCAGTGGTCGGGTAGGCTCGCGGGATAACTACAATGAGCAGTTCTTC,CASSGRVGSRDNYNEQFF
many,-,TRBJ1-5,15,TRBV4-1,TGCGCCAGCAGCCTTTCCCGGGAGAAAGGCCAGCCCCAGCATTTT,CASSLSREKGQPQHF
-,-,TRBJ1-3,16,TRBV6-6,TGTGCCAGCGGGTACTCAGGGATATTCTCTGGAAACACCATATATTTT,CASGYSGIFSGNTIYF
-,-,TRBJ2-1,13,TRBV20-1,TGCAGTGCAAAAGCGGTCTCCTACAATGAGCAGTTCTTC,CSAKAVSYNEQFF
-,-,TRBJ1-2,11,TRBV29-1,TGCAGCGCCCAGGGTGGGAACGGCTACACCTTC,CSAQGGNGYTF
many,TRBD1,TRBJ2-6,17,TRBV10-3,TGTGCCATCAGAACACCCGACAGGGCCCCTGGGGCCAACGTCCTGACTTTC,CAIRTPDRAPGANVLTF
-,TRBD1,TRBJ1-6,15,TRBV18,TGTGCCAGCTCAGAAGGACAGGGTGCTAGTTCACCCCTCCACTTT,CASSEGQGASSPLHF
-,TRBD1,TRBJ1-5,14,TRBV2,TGTGCCAGCAGTAACGACAGGGGATCTCAGCCCCAGCATTTT,CASSNDRGSQPQHF
once,-,TRBJ1-2,14,TRBV7-9,TGTGCCAGCGGCCAAGATCGGAAGGGAGATGGCTACACCTTC,CASGQDRKGDGYTF
many,TRBD1,TRBJ1-2,13,TRBV29-1,TGCAGCGTAGCACCGGGACAGAACTATGGCTACACCTTC,CSVAPGQNYGYTF